This T cell receptor (beta chain) emerged from a study of blood T cells in healthy people across ages. Then a second PCR, running about 6 to 12 cycles, was carried out with a sample-barcoded 5' primer and a J-beta primer mix. Through a template-switch adaptor with 12 random nucleotides, each cDNA molecule received a tag. TCRdb re-called the 5' RACE reads with MiXCR, one entry per CDR3 protein. The sample has about 1,800,000 distinct CDR3 sequences, 28% seen once. Approximately 9 milliliters of peripheral blood were drawn from each donor into EDTA-treated tubes. This clonotype has a handful of counts. Its antigen is not identified. This CDR3 contains 15 residues. V was pared by 0 bases and J by 5 bases, with 4 bases of the junction left unmatched. Germline V gives CDR1 MNHEY, CDR2 SVGAGI. Regarding the study as a whole: Strong correlation linked observed beta diversity and percent naive T cells.

The genes are TRBV6-5 and TRBJ1-1, with 9 bases identical to TRBD1. The receptor was derived from a woman aged 25-40 years in good health. The sample comprised blood. The CDR3 here is CASSYSGQGRTEAFF. The CDR3 coding sequence is TGTGCCAGCAGTTACTCGGGACAGGGTAGGACTGAAGCTTTCTTT.